The 19 T cell receptor beta chains listed next were all sequenced from one sample in a study of shared clonotypes between healthy human individuals. TCRdb's copy holds only in-frame clones and misses some; the assay was immunoSEQ multiplex PCR. The sample holds around 240,000 clones; 50% to 75% are singletons and the top ten take 11%. Material: memory CD4+ T cells sorted from blood. Subset: CD45RA-negative fraction. The receptors stem from a young man in good health.

Remarks on this clone: A much bigger clone sits one base away, suggesting this may be a read error. Other DNA sequences in this sample translate to the same CDR3. This chain joins TRBV5-1 and TRBJ1-2, with a possible D match to TRBD1 (5 bases). Looked up from germline, CDR1 is SGHRS and CDR2 is YFSETQ. V was pared by 5 bases and J by 4 bases, with 18 bases between. CDR3 length equals 15 residues. DNA of the CDR3: TGCGCCAGCAGTTTGCAAGGAGACAGAGGCTATGGCTACACCTTC. It specifies CASSLQGDRGYGYTF.

The sample holds a few counts of this clone. At the DNA level, this CDR3 is encoded by other sequences in the same sample as well. V and J are TRBV7-9 and TRBJ2-2; D may be TRBD1 (5 bases). CDR1 and CDR2 (germline): SEHNR, FQNEAQ (reference sequence). The CDR3 sequence is 14 residues long. V was pared by 1 base and J by 3 bases, with 6 bases between. The CDR3 DNA follows: TGTGCCAGCAGCTTAGAGGGGTACACCGGGGAGCTGTTTTTT. Encoded protein: CASSLEGYTGELFF. The complete variable domain, with remaining parts taken from reference TRBV7-9 and TRBJ2-2, reads DTGVSQNPRHKITKRGQNVTFRCDPISEHNRLYWYRQTLGQGPEFLTYFQNEAQLEKSRLLSDRFSAERPKGSFSTLEIQRTEQGDSAMYLCASSLEGYTGELFFGEGSRLTVL.

The J gene is TRBJ2-1, the V gene TRBV2; either TRBD1 or TRBD2 may fit D (6 bases each). Germline values: CDR1 SNHLY, CDR2 FYNNEI. The length of the CDR3 is 16 residues. Trimming left V 4 bases short and J 1 base short, with 14 bases between. The CDR3 protein is CASSGSGARSYNEQFF. CDR3 DNA: TGTGCCAGCAGTGGGTCGGGGGCGAGGTCCTACAATGAGCAGTTCTTC.

V is TRBV10-3 and J is TRBJ2-5, with 8 bases identical to TRBD2. Germline loops: CDR1 ENHRY, CDR2 SYGVKD. The CDR3 has 16 amino acids. Trimming took 2 bases from V and 5 from J; bases not matched to a gene: 10. CDR3 sequence reads: CAISETRLALGETQYF. For the CDR3, the DNA is TGTGCCATCAGTGAGACCCGACTAGCGCTGGGGGAGACCCAGTACTTC.

In this sample, this clone turned up a few times. The chain links TRBV2 to TRBJ2-1, with TRBD2 identical over 10 bases. CDR1 is SNHLY, CDR2 FYNNEI, per germline. V shed 5 bases, J shed 9 bases, and the junction held 1 base outside the gene matches. CDR3 length: 12 amino acids. For the CDR3, the DNA is TGTGCCAGCAGTAGACTAGCGGGTGAGCAGTTCTTC. Translation: CASSRLAGEQFF.

The chain carries TRBV27 and TRBJ2-7; the D is unclear. The CDR3 spans 14 residues. V lost 2 bases and J 6 bases, leaving 14 bases between the germline ends. Per the germline V gene, CDR1 is MNHEY and CDR2 is SMNVEV (reference sequence). The CDR3 DNA sequence: TGTGCCAGCAGTTTAGATGGCAGGCGACGCGAGCAGTACTTC. Its translation: CASSLDGRRREQYF.

The V and J genes are TRBV28 and TRBJ2-1; weak D call: TRBD1 (6 bases). Per germline, CDR1 MDHEN and CDR2 SYDVKM. The CDR3 loop spans 15 amino acids. V was shortened by 3 bases and J by 4 bases, with 13 bases between the two germline ends. The CDR3 region is CASSFLGQYYNEQFF. CDR3 nucleotide sequence: TGTGCCAGCAGTTTTCTAGGACAGTATTACAATGAGCAGTTCTTC.

CDR3 protein: CASSHASASTDTQYF. The CDR3 DNA sequence: TGTGCCAGCTCCCACGCCAGCGCAAGCACAGATACGCAGTATTTT. The chain employs TRBV18 and TRBJ2-3; D unclear. Germline V gene lookup returns CDR1 KGHSH and CDR2 LQKENI. Trimming left V 6 bases short and J 0 bases short, with 13 bases between. The CDR3 is 15 residues long.

The J gene is TRBJ2-7, the V gene TRBV7-2; D not certain. The ends were cut back, 3 bases at V and 2 bases at J, with 8 bases in the middle. This CDR3 spans 13 amino acids. CDR1 is SGHTA and CDR2 is FQGNSA in the germline V gene. The CDR3 DNA is TGTGCCAGCAGCTTGCAGGCCCCCTACGAGCAGTACTTC. Protein sequence: CASSLQAPYEQYF.

This chain links TRBV27 with TRBJ2-1; D gene uncertain. The CDR3 is 16 amino acids. V was trimmed by 1 base and J by 8 bases, leaving 18 bases between them. Germline CDR1 and CDR2: MNHEY and SMNVEV (reference sequence). CDR3 coding DNA: TGTGCCAGCAGTTTATTACGGACCTTTGAGCTCCATGAGCAGTTCTTC. This encodes CASSLLRTFELHEQFF.

The V and J genes are TRBV7-8 and TRBJ2-2, with 15 bases identical to TRBD2. Germline loops: CDR1 SGHVS, CDR2 FQNEAQ. Unmatched junction bases numbered 15, after V lost 5 bases and J lost 2 bases. The CDR3 runs 21 residues. CDR3 protein: CASSPTGLAGGSSANTGELFF. The CDR3 DNA sequence: TGTGCCAGCAGCCCTACCGGACTAGCGGGAGGGTCATCCGCCAACACCGGGGAGCTGTTTTTT.

This chain connects TRBV7-2 to TRBJ2-7; 7 nucleotides match TRBD1. The CDR3 has 13 amino acids. Germline V lookup: CDR1 SGHTA, CDR2 FQGNSA. After removal of 5 bases from V and 6 bases from J, the junction contained 7 bases not matched to a gene. The CDR3 reads CASSPWTGTEQYF. CDR3 DNA: TGTGCCAGCAGCCCCTGGACAGGCACCGAGCAGTACTTC.

This chain uses TRBV7-2 with TRBJ2-3; 7 bases line up with TRBD1. This CDR3 region has 14 residues. With V trimmed by 5 bases and J by 4 bases, 6 bases remained unmatched. Per germline, CDR1 SGHTA and CDR2 FQGNSA. The CDR3 spells CASSPRTGADTQYF. The CDR3 coding sequence is TGTGCCAGCAGCCCACGGACAGGAGCAGATACGCAGTATTTT.

The chain combines TRBV6-1 with TRBJ2-3; 9 nucleotides match TRBD1. V shed 2 bases and J 2 bases; nucleotides not matched to a gene: 5. This CDR3 region has 16 residues. Germline V gene data show CDR1 as MNHNS and CDR2 as SASEGT. This chain's CDR3 is CASSEYRDRATDTQYF. CDR3 DNA: TGTGCCAGCAGTGAATACCGGGACAGGGCCACAGATACGCAGTATTTT.

The rearrangement uses TRBV5-1 and TRBJ2-3; D might be TRBD1 (5 bases). Germline-derived CDR1 and CDR2 are SGHRS and YFSETQ. V was pared by 4 bases and J by 2 bases, with 11 bases between. The CDR3 extends over 14 amino acids. The CDR3 spells CASSVDSYTDTQYF. CDR3 DNA sequence: TGCGCCAGCAGCGTCGACAGCTACACAGATACGCAGTATTTT.

The genes are TRBV5-4 and TRBJ2-5; 8 bases are shared with TRBD1. This CDR3 has 15 residues. CDR1 is SGHNT, CDR2 YYREEE, per germline (reference sequence). Trimming took 3 bases from V and 5 from J; bases not matched to a gene: 9. This CDR3 is CASSYGQGNVETQYF. DNA of the CDR3: TGTGCCAGCAGCTACGGACAGGGTAATGTGGAGACCCAGTACTTC.

This clone was detected only a few times. The V gene is TRBV5-6, the J gene TRBJ2-7; the D is unclear. Trimming stripped 4 bases from V and 2 bases from J, with 13 bases between. Germline V lookup: CDR1 SGHDT, CDR2 YYEEEE. CDR3 length equals 14 residues. The CDR3 is CASSPTLPTYEQYF. The CDR3, as DNA: TGTGCCAGCAGCCCGACTCTTCCGACCTACGAGCAGTACTTC. Full variable domain (missing parts from reference TRBV5-6 and TRBJ2-7): DAGVTQSPTHLIKTRGQQVTLRCSPKSGHDTVSWYQQALGQGPQFIFQYYEEEERQRGNFPDRFSGHQFPNYSSELNVNALLLGDSALYLCASSPTLPTYEQYFGPGTRLTVT.

The V and J genes are TRBV27 and TRBJ2-7, with D possibly matching TRBD1 (6 bases). This CDR3 region has 18 residues. V was trimmed by 3 bases and J by 0 bases, leaving 21 bases between them. The germline V gene has CDR1 MNHEY and CDR2 SMNVEV (reference sequence). This chain's CDR3 is CASSFSTRLARGSYEQYF. The CDR3 DNA is TGTGCCAGCAGTTTTTCGACCCGACTCGCCAGGGGCTCCTACGAGCAGTACTTC.

V is TRBV10-1 and J is TRBJ2-5; 9 bases match TRBD2. Unmatched junction bases numbered 10, after V lost 3 bases and J lost 2 bases. The CDR3 sequence is 17 residues long. The germline CDR1 and CDR2 sequences are WNHNN and SYGVQD (reference sequence). The CDR3 sequence: CASSDRPLGLAQETQYF. The CDR3 DNA follows: TGCGCCAGCAGTGACCGACCCTTAGGACTAGCGCAAGAGACCCAGTACTTC.